The present entry profiles one T cell receptor beta chain with its context. Trimming stripped 0 bases from V and 0 bases from J, with 9 bases between. CDR1 SGHAT and CDR2 FQNNGV come from the germline V gene. This CDR3 comprises 16 residues. The data belong to a study of control samples from healthy donors and cancer patients. TCRdb's copy holds only in-frame clones and misses some; the assay was immunoSEQ multiplex PCR. Here the sample spans around 170,000 clones, around nine tenths being singletons. V usage is TRBV11-2 and J usage is TRBJ2-4; D ambiguous. Sequenced: blood. The sequence was collected from a woman aged 25 to 39 in good health. In DNA form, the CDR3 reads TGTGCCAGCAGCTTAGAGTCAGCCCTAGCCAAAAACATTCAGTACTTC. Amino acid sequence: CASSLESALAKNIQYF.